This T cell receptor beta chain was retrieved from a study of control samples from healthy donors and cancer patients. This clone was seen once. Germline CDR1 and CDR2: MGHRA and YSYEKL. The CDR3 length is 15 residues. The V and J ends lost 3 bases and 0 bases respectively, with 9 bases between them. Sequencing was performed with immunoSEQ multiplex PCR; in TCRdb, only in-frame clones are kept and a portion is missing. The sample consists of about 170,000 clones, 70% to 90% of them appearing once. The sequenced sample was blood. The chain has TRBV4-1 and TRBJ2-4; D gene ambiguous. The sequence was obtained from a man in his thirties or forties in good health. The CDR3 loop reads CASSHLQLAKNIQYF. The CDR3, as DNA: TGCGCCAGCAGCCACCTACAGTTAGCCAAAAACATTCAGTACTTC.